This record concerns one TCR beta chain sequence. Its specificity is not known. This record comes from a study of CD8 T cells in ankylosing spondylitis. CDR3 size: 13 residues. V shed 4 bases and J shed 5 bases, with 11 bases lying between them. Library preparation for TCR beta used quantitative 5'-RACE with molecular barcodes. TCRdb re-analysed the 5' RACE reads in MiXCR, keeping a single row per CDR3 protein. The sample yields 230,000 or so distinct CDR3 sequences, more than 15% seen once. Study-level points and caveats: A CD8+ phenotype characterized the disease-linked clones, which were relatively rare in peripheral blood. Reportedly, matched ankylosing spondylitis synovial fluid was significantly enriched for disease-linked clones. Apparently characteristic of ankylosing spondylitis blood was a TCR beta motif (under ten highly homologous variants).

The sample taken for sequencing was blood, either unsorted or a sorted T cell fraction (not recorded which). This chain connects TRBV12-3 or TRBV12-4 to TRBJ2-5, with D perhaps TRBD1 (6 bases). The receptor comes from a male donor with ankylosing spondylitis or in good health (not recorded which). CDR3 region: CASSSQGWETQYF. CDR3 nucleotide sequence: TGTGCCAGCAGTTCCCAGGGGTGGGAGACCCAGTACTTC.